This TCR beta chain was identified in a study of cytotoxic CD8 clonotypes in ibrutinib-treated CLL. The sequencing depth, 1 in 200,000 to 1 in 1 million T cells, was the target. Sequencing used immunoSEQ multiplex PCR; TCRdb keeps in-frame clones, though not all of them. The sample lists over 110,000 clones; 80% to 95% were seen once. CDR1 and CDR2 (germline): SNHLY, FYNNEI. The CDR3 runs to 13 residues. Trimming took off 2 bases at V and 4 bases at J, with 7 bases between the two ends. Study-level findings and limits: Stable or contracted on treatment, public clonotypes were also uncommon.

With respect to this clone: Its target is not known.

The chain employs TRBV2 and TRBJ2-3; D not resolved. The origin of this receptor is a human donor with chronic lymphocytic leukemia. The sample here was PBMCs, taken after 12 months of ibrutinib treatment. CDR3 coding DNA: TGTGCCAGCAGTGAATCATTAGCAGATACGCAGTATTTT. Translation gives CASSESLADTQYF. Using reference TRBV2 and TRBJ2-3 for the parts outside the CDR3, the full variable domain is EPEVTQTPSHQVTQMGQEVILRCVPISNHLYFYWYRQILGQKVEFLVSFYNNEISEKSEIFDDQFSVERPDGSNFTLKIRSTKLEDSAMYFCASSESLADTQYFGPGTRLTVL.